The present T cell receptor beta chain was sequenced within a study of response to subunit inactivated influenza vaccine. The CDR3 spans 14 residues. Per the germline V gene, CDR1 is SGHKS and CDR2 is YYEKEE (reference sequence). The V and J ends lost 5 bases and 1 base, in that order; junction bases with no gene match: 5. In TCRdb, the RT-PCR reads were re-called with MiXCR into one record per CDR3 protein. The repertoire has 700,000 to 900,000 distinct CDR3 sequences, 21% of them found once; the top ten carry about 9.4%. Findings and limits, study-wide: T cells newly recruited by each seasonal influenza vaccination are few, the authors suggested.

As regards this clonotype: Its antigen is still unknown.

This receptor was identified in a middle-aged man who received an inactivated influenza vaccine. Sequenced material: PBMCs from blood, taken roughly 5 days after vaccination. This chain links TRBV5-5 with TRBJ2-5; 7 positions match TRBD1. CDR3 region: CASRRDSRQETQYF. The CDR3 DNA is TGTGCCAGCAGGAGGGACAGTCGCCAAGAGACCCAGTACTTC.